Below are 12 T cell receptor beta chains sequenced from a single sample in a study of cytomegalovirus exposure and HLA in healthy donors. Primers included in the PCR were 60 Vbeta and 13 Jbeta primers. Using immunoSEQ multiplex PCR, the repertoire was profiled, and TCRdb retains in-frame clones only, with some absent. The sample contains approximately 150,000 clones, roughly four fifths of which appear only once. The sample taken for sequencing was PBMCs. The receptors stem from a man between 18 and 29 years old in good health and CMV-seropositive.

CDR3 in amino acids: CASSEVPDRGLGYTF. CDR3 nucleotides: TGTGCCAGCAGTGAAGTTCCGGACAGGGGGCTGGGCTACACCTTC. The rearrangement uses TRBV6-1 and TRBJ1-2; 11 nucleotides align to TRBD1. V lost 1 base to trimming and J lost 8 bases; unmatched junction nucleotides: 6. The CDR3 totals 15 residues. CDR1 and CDR2 from the germline V gene are MNHNS and SASEGT.

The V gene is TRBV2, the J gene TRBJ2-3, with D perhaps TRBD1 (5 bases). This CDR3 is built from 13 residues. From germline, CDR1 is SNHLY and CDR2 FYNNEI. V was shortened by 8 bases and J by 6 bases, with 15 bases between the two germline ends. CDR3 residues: CASLPGNSDTQYF. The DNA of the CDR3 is TGTGCCAGCCTGCCAGGGAATTCGGATACGCAGTATTTT.

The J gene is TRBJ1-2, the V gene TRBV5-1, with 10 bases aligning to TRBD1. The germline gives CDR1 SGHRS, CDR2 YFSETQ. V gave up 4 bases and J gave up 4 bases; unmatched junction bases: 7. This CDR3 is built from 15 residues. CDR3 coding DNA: TGCGCCAGCAGCGCTGGGACAGGGGAGGGCTATGGCTACACCTTC. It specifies CASSAGTGEGYGYTF.

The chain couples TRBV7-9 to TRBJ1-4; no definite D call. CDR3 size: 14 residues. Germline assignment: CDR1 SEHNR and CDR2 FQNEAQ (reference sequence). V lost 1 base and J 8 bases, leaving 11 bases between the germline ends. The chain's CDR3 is CASSLGIREEKLFF. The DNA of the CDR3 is TGTGCCAGCAGCTTAGGTATCCGGGAAGAAAAACTGTTTTTT.

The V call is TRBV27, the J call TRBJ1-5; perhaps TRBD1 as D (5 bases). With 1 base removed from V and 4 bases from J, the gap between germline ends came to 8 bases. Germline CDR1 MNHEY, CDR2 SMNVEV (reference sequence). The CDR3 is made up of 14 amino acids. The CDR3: CASSLFGGNQPQHF. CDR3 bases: TGTGCCAGCAGTTTATTCGGGGGAAATCAGCCCCAGCATTTT.

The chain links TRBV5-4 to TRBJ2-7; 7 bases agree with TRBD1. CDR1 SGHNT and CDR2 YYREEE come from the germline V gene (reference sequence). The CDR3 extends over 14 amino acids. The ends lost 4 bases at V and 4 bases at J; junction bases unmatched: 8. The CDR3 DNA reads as TGTGCCAGCAGCCGAAATACAGGGGTTTACGAGCAGTACTTC. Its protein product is CASSRNTGVYEQYF.

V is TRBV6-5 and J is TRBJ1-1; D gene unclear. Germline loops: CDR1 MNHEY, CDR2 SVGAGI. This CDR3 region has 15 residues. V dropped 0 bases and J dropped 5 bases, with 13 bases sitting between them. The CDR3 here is CASSYSRGLRTEAFF. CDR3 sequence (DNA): TGTGCCAGCAGTTACTCTCGGGGTTTGAGGACTGAAGCTTTCTTT.

The chain's CDR3 is CASSTRQGYMNTEAFF. The DNA of the CDR3 is TGTGCCAGCAGCACTCGACAGGGATACATGAACACTGAAGCTTTCTTT. The chain links TRBV7-9 to TRBJ1-1; TRBD1 aligns across 7 bases. This CDR3 has 16 residues. V was pared by 5 bases and J by 0 bases, with 9 bases of the junction left unmatched. Germline V gene data show CDR1 as SEHNR and CDR2 as FQNEAQ (reference sequence). The complete variable domain, with remaining parts taken from reference TRBV7-9 and TRBJ1-1, reads DTGVSQNPRHKITKRGQNVTFRCDPISEHNRLYWYRQTLGQGPEFLTYFQNEAQLEKSRLLSDRFSAERPKGSFSTLEIQRTEQGDSAMYLCASSTRQGYMNTEAFFGQGTRLTVV.

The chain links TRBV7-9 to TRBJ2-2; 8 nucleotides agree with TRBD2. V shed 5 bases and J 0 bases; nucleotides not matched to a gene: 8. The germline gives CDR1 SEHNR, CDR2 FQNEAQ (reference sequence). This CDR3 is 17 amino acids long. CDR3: CASSVLAGLSNTGELFF. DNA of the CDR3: TGTGCCAGCAGCGTTCTAGCGGGCCTTTCGAACACCGGGGAGCTGTTTTTT.

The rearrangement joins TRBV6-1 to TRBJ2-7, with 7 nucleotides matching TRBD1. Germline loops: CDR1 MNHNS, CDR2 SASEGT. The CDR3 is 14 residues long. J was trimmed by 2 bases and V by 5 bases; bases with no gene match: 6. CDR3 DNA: TGTGCCAGCAGTAACTCCGGGACAGCCTACGAGCAGTACTTC. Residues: CASSNSGTAYEQYF.

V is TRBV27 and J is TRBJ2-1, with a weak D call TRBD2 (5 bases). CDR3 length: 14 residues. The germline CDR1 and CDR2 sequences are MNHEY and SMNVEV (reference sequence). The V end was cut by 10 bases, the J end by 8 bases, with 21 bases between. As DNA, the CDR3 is TGTGCCACTTCCAACCGGGGTCCAAACCATGAGCAGTTCTTC. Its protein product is CATSNRGPNHEQFF.

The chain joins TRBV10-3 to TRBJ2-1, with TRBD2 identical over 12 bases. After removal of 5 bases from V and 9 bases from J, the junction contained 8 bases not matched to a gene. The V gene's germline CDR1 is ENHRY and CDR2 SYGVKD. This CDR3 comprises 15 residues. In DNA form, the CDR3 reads TGTGCCATCAGTACCGGACTAGCGGGATCGGGTGAGCAGTTCTTC. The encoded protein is CAISTGLAGSGEQFF.